This TCR beta chain stems from a study of cytomegalovirus exposure and HLA in healthy donors. Study outcomes and limitations: Several of the most significant clusters were apparently associated with common viral pathogens in a later analysis. Reportedly, cytomegalovirus status was diagnosed with high sensitivity and specificity. Most sequenced TCRs were rare (though some public TCRs occurred in many donors).

PCR involved 60 Vbeta and 13 Jbeta primers. Some clones are missing from TCRdb's copy, which holds only in-frame ones; the method was immunoSEQ multiplex PCR. The table records roughly 200,000 clones, approximately 86% of them present only once. The germline gives CDR1 MNHEY, CDR2 SMNVEV (reference sequence). The CDR3 runs to 18 residues. The V gene end was trimmed by 6 bases and the J gene end by 7 bases; junction bases not matched to a gene: 17. Note on this clone: The antigen remains undetermined.

The gene calls are TRBV27 and TRBJ2-1; 11 bases map to TRBD2. This receptor was obtained from a woman in her thirties in good health and CMV-seronegative. Sequenced input: PBMCs. CDR3 residues: CASSPSPLAGGPQNEQFF. In DNA, the CDR3 is TGTGCCAGCAGCCCGAGCCCTTTAGCGGGAGGGCCTCAAAATGAGCAGTTCTTC.